What follows are 20 T cell receptor beta chains derived from one specimen sequenced in a study of CD8 T cells in ankylosing spondylitis. TCRdb passed the 5' RACE reads through MiXCR, listing each CDR3 protein once. The data show about 140,000 distinct CDR3 sequences, about 32% seen once. Material for sequencing was synovial fluid, either unsorted or a sorted T cell fraction (not recorded which). These TCRs come from a male donor with ankylosing spondylitis.

This clonotype came up many times. This rearrangement joins TRBV20-1 to TRBJ2-7; 9 nucleotides agree with TRBD1. V lost 5 bases, J lost 6 bases, and 5 bases stayed unmatched. The CDR3 runs to 12 residues. Germline V CDR1 and CDR2: DFQATT, SNEGSKA (reference sequence). CDR3: CSAWGQGPEQYF. Here the CDR3 DNA reads TGCAGTGCTTGGGGACAGGGCCCCGAGCAGTACTTC.

This clonotype was counted many times. The V call is TRBV9, the J call TRBJ1-4; 9 bases fit TRBD1. CDR3 length: 16 residues. V was pared by 4 bases and J by 2 bases, with 6 bases of the junction left unmatched. CDR1 SGDLS and CDR2 YYNGEE come from the germline V gene. CDR3: CASSPRTGDTNEKLFF. The DNA of the CDR3 is TGTGCCAGCAGCCCGAGGACAGGGGATACTAATGAAAAACTGTTTTTT.

The chain is built from TRBV20-1 and TRBJ2-1, with 11 bases matching TRBD2. The V and J ends lost 5 bases and 2 bases, in that order; junction bases with no gene match: 11. CDR3 size: 17 residues. From germline, CDR1 is DFQATT and CDR2 SNEGSKA (reference sequence). The CDR3 loop reads CSARNSGRALTYNEQFF. Here the CDR3 DNA reads TGCAGTGCTCGGAATAGCGGGAGGGCCCTAACCTACAATGAGCAGTTCTTC.

V is TRBV11-2 and J is TRBJ2-3; 7 positions match TRBD2. After removal of 1 base from V and 4 bases from J, the junction contained 11 bases not matched to a gene. Germline V gene lookup returns CDR1 SGHAT and CDR2 FQNNGV. The CDR3 has 17 amino acids. The CDR3 DNA reads as TGTGCCAGCAGCTTAGTGGTGGGCGGGAGTTTCGCAGATACGCAGTATTTT. It specifies CASSLVVGGSFADTQYF.

The chain is built from TRBV20-1 and TRBJ2-7; TRBD2 aligns across 9 bases. CDR1 and CDR2 (germline): DFQATT, SNEGSKA (reference sequence). J gave up 0 bases and V 5 bases, and 2 bases lay outside the gene matches. This CDR3 contains 13 residues. The CDR3 sequence is CSAPAGGSYEQYF. CDR3 DNA: TGCAGTGCTCCAGCGGGAGGCTCCTACGAGCAGTACTTC.

As concerns this clonotype: At one boundary the junction diverges from the germline segment, which might be a read error. The chain has TRBV12-3 or TRBV12-4 and TRBJ1-1; D not certain. This CDR3 is 14 amino acids long. CDR3 in amino acids: CASSFGTAGSVPRF. The CDR3 DNA is TGTGCCAGCAGTTTTGGTACGGCCGGATCTGTCCCCCGATTT.

This chain joins TRBV2 and TRBJ1-6; perhaps TRBD1 as D (6 bases). The V end lost 7 bases, the J end lost 7 bases, and 17 bases lay between the germline ends. CDR1 SNHLY and CDR2 FYNNEI come from the germline V gene. CDR3 length equals 15 residues. CDR3 residues: CASNPEGTLNSPLHF. The CDR3, as DNA: TGTGCCAGCAACCCCGAGGGGACACTCAATTCACCCCTCCACTTT.

In its sample, this clonotype was seen a few times. This sequence joins TRBV5-1 and TRBJ1-2; D gene unclear. V lost 4 bases and J lost 8, with 15 bases in between. Germline CDR1 and CDR2: SGHRS and YFSETQ. This CDR3 comprises 13 residues. DNA for the CDR3: TGCGCCAGCAGCCCAGCGACCCGGGAGGGCTACACCTTC. This gives the protein CASSPATREGYTF.

The chain carries TRBV20-1 and TRBJ1-2; D may be TRBD1 (5 bases). CDR1 is DFQATT, CDR2 SNEGSKA, per germline (reference sequence). V was shortened by 0 bases and J by 6 bases, with 8 bases between the two germline ends. CDR3 length equals 12 residues. The CDR3 loop is CSARDLGDGYTF. The CDR3 bases are TGCAGTGCTAGAGATTTAGGGGATGGCTACACCTTC.

This clonotype was recorded only once. This rearrangement joins TRBV6-1 to TRBJ1-1; 7 bases are a match to TRBD1. V was clipped by 2 bases and J by 6 bases; unmatched bases: 6. CDR3 length: 14 residues. Germline CDR1 reads MNHNS; CDR2 reads SASEGT. In DNA, the CDR3 is TGTGCCAGCAGTGAAAGACAGGGTCGGTCTGAAGCTTTCTTT. It yields the protein CASSERQGRSEAFF.

This clonotype was recorded many times. This chain links TRBV7-2 with TRBJ2-3; D remains ambiguous. Per germline, CDR1 SGHTA and CDR2 FQGNSA. This CDR3 contains 13 residues. The V end lost 3 bases, the J end lost 6 bases, and 10 bases lay between the germline ends. The CDR3 sequence is CASSFTPSDTQYF. The CDR3 DNA sequence: TGTGCCAGCAGCTTTACTCCATCGGATACGCAGTATTTT.

This chain connects TRBV20-1 to TRBJ2-1; 9 bases fit TRBD2. The CDR3 spans 12 residues. Germline lookup yields CDR1 DFQATT and CDR2 SNEGSKA (reference sequence). After removal of 7 bases from V and 10 bases from J, the junction contained 8 bases not matched to a gene. CDR3 amino acids: CSEGSGSREQFF. Here the CDR3 DNA reads TGCAGTGAGGGTAGCGGGAGTAGAGAGCAGTTCTTC.

This chain uses TRBV9 with TRBJ2-3, with D possibly TRBD2 on 7 matching bases. The germline V and J ends were trimmed by 0 bases and 6 bases, with 14 bases remaining between them. This CDR3 has 15 residues. Germline CDR1 is SGDLS and CDR2 is YYNGEE. The CDR3 coding sequence is TGTGCCAGCAGCGTAGGATCGCGGGGGCCCGATACGCAGTATTTT. Its translation is CASSVGSRGPDTQYF.

In its sample, this clonotype was seen a few times. This rearrangement joins TRBV5-5 to TRBJ1-2, with D possibly matching TRBD1 (5 bases). Deletions cut 0 bases from V and 0 bases from J, with 9 bases between. Germline V CDR1 and CDR2: SGHKS, YYEKEE (reference sequence). This CDR3 contains 15 residues. The CDR3 here is CASSLVGGPNYGYTF. In nucleotides, the CDR3 is TGTGCCAGCAGCTTGGTTGGGGGACCTAACTATGGCTACACCTTC.

This clonotype was detected only a few times. This rearrangement joins TRBV15 to TRBJ2-3; no firm D call. The V end was cut by 5 bases, the J end by 3 bases, with 9 bases between. Germline assignment: CDR1 LNHNV and CDR2 YYDKDF (reference sequence). The CDR3 loop spans 13 amino acids. The CDR3 DNA sequence: TGTGCCACCAGCTTCCGACAAACAGATACGCAGTATTTT. Protein: CATSFRQTDTQYF.

The rearrangement links TRBV5-1 to TRBJ1-1; TRBD1 is a possible D gene (6 bases). V was clipped by 3 bases and J by 5 bases, with 8 bases between them. The CDR3 is 12 amino acids. The germline V gene has CDR1 SGHRS and CDR2 YFSETQ. The CDR3 DNA reads TGCGCCAGCAGCTACGGACAGACTGAAGCTTTCTTT. Its translation is CASSYGQTEAFF.

The V gene is TRBV7-2, the J gene TRBJ2-3, with TRBD2 matching 8 bases. This CDR3 spans 16 amino acids. CDR1 is SGHTA and CDR2 is FQGNSA in the germline V gene. V lost 0 bases and J lost 4; bases outside the gene matches: 6. The CDR3 here is CASSLALTGGPDTQYF. CDR3 nucleotide sequence: TGTGCCAGCAGCTTAGCGCTAACGGGAGGGCCAGATACGCAGTATTTT.

The rearrangement uses TRBV28 and TRBJ1-6; 7 nucleotides align to TRBD1. V shed 6 bases and J 7 bases; nucleotides not matched to a gene: 6. CDR1 and CDR2 from the germline V gene are MDHEN and SYDVKM. This CDR3 contains 14 residues. The chain's CDR3 is CASRTTGDNSPLHF. CDR3 in DNA: TGTGCCAGCAGAACCACAGGGGACAATTCACCCCTCCACTTT. Based on the CDR3 plus reference TRBV28 and TRBJ1-6, the full variable domain is DVKVTQSSRYLVKRTGEKVFLECVQDMDHENMFWYRQDPGLGLRLIYFSYDVKMKEKGDIPEGYSVSREKKERFSLILESASTNQTSMYLCASRTTGDNSPLHFGNGTRLTVT.

The chain joins TRBV4-1 to TRBJ1-2; D is unresolved. The V gene's germline CDR1 is MGHRA and CDR2 YSYEKL. This CDR3 spans 15 amino acids. The V and J ends lost 4 bases and 6 bases respectively, with 18 bases between them. The CDR3 DNA follows: TGCGCCAGCAGCCGCGGGGAGGGTTCATCAAATGGCTACACCTTC. This gives the protein CASSRGEGSSNGYTF.

This clonotype occurred many times. The rearrangement uses TRBV30 and TRBJ1-1, with 12 bases matching TRBD1. Germline loops: CDR1 GTSNPN, CDR2 SVGIG (reference sequence). V shed 3 bases and J 3 bases; nucleotides not matched to a gene: 8. The CDR3 has 16 residues. This CDR3 is CAWRYGTGGAYTEAFF. DNA of the CDR3: TGTGCCTGGAGATACGGGACAGGGGGCGCGTACACTGAAGCTTTCTTT. The complete variable domain, with remaining parts taken from reference TRBV30 and TRBJ1-1, reads SQTIHQWPATLVQPVGSPLSLECTVEGTSNPNLYWYRQAAGRGLQLLFYSVGIGQISSEVPQNLSASRPQDRQFILSSKKLLLSDSGFYLCAWRYGTGGAYTEAFFGQGTRLTVV.